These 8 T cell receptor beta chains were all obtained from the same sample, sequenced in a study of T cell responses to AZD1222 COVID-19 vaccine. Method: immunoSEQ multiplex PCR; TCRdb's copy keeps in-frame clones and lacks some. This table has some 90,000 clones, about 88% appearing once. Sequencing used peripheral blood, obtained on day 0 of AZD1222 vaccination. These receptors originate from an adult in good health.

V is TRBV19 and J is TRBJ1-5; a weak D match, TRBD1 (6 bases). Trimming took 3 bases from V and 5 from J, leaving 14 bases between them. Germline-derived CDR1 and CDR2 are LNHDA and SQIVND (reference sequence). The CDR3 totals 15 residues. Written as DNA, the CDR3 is TGTGCCAGTAGTATCGTAGCGACAGGAGATCAGCCCCAGCATTTT. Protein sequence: CASSIVATGDQPQHF.

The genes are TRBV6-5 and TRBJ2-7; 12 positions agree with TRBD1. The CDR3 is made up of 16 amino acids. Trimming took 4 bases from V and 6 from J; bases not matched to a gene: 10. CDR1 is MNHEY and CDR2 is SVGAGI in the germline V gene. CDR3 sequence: CASSSAGQGAAGEQYF. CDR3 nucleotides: TGTGCCAGCAGTTCAGCGGGACAGGGGGCAGCGGGCGAGCAGTACTTC.

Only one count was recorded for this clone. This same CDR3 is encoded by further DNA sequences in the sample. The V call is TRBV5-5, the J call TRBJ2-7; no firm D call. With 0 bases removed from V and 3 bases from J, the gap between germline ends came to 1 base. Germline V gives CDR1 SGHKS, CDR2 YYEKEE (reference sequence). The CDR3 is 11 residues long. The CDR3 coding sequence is TGTGCCAGCAGCTTGGGCTACGAGCAGTACTTC. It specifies CASSLGYEQYF.

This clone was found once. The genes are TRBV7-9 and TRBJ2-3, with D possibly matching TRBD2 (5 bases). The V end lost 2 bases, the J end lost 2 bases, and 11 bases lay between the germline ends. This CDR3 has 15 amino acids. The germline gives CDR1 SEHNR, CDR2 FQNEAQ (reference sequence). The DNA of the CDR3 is TGTGCCAGCAGCTTACTTGCGAGGGTCACAGATACGCAGTATTTT. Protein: CASSLLARVTDTQYF.

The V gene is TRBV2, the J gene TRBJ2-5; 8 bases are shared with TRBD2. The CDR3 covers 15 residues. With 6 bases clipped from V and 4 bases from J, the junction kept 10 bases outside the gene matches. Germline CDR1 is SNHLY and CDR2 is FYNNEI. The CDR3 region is CASSARLAWLETQYF. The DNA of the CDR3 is TGTGCCAGCAGCGCCAGACTAGCGTGGTTAGAGACCCAGTACTTC.

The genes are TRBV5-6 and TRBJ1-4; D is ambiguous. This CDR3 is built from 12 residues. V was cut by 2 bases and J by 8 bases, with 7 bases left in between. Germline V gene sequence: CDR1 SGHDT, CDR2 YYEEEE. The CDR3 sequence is CASSFEGEKLFF. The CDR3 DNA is TGTGCCAGCAGCTTTGAGGGAGAAAAACTGTTTTTT.

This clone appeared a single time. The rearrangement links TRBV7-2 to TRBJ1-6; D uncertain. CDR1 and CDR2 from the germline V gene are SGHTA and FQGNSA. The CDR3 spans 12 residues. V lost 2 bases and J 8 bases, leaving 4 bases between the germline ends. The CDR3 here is CASSLSYSPLHF. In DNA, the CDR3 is TGTGCCAGCAGCTTATCGTATTCACCCCTCCACTTT.

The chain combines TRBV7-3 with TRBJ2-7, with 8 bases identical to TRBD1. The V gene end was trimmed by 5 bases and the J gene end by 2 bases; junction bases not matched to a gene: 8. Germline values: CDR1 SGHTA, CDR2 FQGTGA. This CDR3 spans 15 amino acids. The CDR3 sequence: CASSPQTGDPYEQYF. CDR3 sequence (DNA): TGTGCCAGCAGCCCCCAGACAGGGGACCCCTACGAGCAGTACTTC.